This T cell receptor beta chain comes out of a study of cytomegalovirus exposure and HLA in healthy donors. Study-wide context: In an early release, HLA-typed donors contributed roughly 85 million unique TCR sequences.

Study outcomes and limitations: Some segments of the V type, notably TRBV6-2 and TRBV6-3, were excluded as indistinguishable. Earlier analysis yielded a pattern in which most TCR beta V segments were productive about 90% or about 30% of the time.

Worth noting for this clone: No antigen is known for it.

CDR1 and CDR2 (germline): LNHDA, SQIVND (reference sequence). Deletions cut 3 bases from V and 4 bases from J, with 15 bases between. This CDR3 has 15 amino acids. The PCR made use of 60 Vbeta and 13 Jbeta primers. The data were produced by immunoSEQ multiplex PCR, yet TCRdb's version contains in-frame clones alone and is incomplete. This sample has under 150,000 clones, with around 80% found just once. The TCR comes from a woman in her forties or fifties in good health and CMV-seropositive. Material: PBMCs. The chain couples TRBV19 to TRBJ2-5, with D uncertain. For the CDR3, the DNA is TGTGCCAGTAGTATTTCGTCGATCCCGGGAGAGACCCAGTACTTC. Translation gives CASSISSIPGETQYF.